This T cell receptor beta chain was identified during a study of blood T cell repertoires in COVID-19 (dated by TCRdb to 2019 to 2021). Some background on the complete study: Samples from collaborators originated in the United States, Italy and Spain and spanned both the acute and convalescent phases of COVID-19. The repertoires were made available in a free public database intended to serve as a resource for research on the immune response to SARS-CoV-2. Nearly every sample came with metadata listing a de-identified subject ID, COVID-19 status, age in years and sex. Where HLA class I and class II types were available, the types were taken from metadata supplied by the sample provider, not from assay-based typing. The prospective study material was composed of cDNA or gDNA derived from T cells, B-cell-depleted T cells, or PBMCs. Subjects who had been exposed to COVID-19, were actively infected with it, or had recovered from it provided the deeply sampled blood TCRbeta repertoires that made up the dataset. Samples came from the ongoing ImmuneRACE study (first 160 participants) plus 1,254 subjects from 6 global collaborators.

Beyond this particular receptor, the publication reports: Clinical and demographic metadata were provided uncurated, with the amount varying by source and participant.

The immunoSEQ Assay, a bias-controlled multiplex PCR, was used to amplify TCRbeta CDR3 regions from genomic DNA. Per the authors' processing: Within the assay, amplification of reference gene primers was used to estimate how many nucleated cells each sample contained. To quantify the absolute abundance of each unique TCRbeta CDR3 rearrangement, sequence reads were collapsed and filtered. For each sample, productive Simpson clonality was calculated as the square root of Simpson's diversity index over productive rearrangements. TCRdb's version of the immuneACCESS table is confined to in-frame rearrangements and falls short of the full clone set. An unresolved V gene accounts for under half of the shortfall where checked; the remainder is of unknown origin. The V and J calls and clone size are taken from that table; D and trimming were inferred from the DNA. This sample gives 150,000 to 200,000 clones in total; around 89% of them show up just once. Roughly 6% of the sample goes to the ten largest clones.

Whole blood was collected in K2EDTA tubes by collaborating institutions according to the institutions' own protocols. Collaborator samples were shipped for TCRbeta analysis as frozen whole blood, isolated PBMCs, or DNA extracted from either sample type. On this clone: This receptor's antigen is unknown. No clone much larger than this one lies a single base away; base qualities are absent.

V is clipped by 2 bases and J by 4 bases, and the sequence between their germline boundaries is 15 bases long. The CDR3 numbers 16 residues from cysteine through phenylalanine. Just the 48-base CDR3 DNA is kept, in frame starting at base 1. As encoded in the germline V gene (reference sequence), CDR1 is MNHNY while CDR2 is SVGAGI. The origin of this receptor is a man in his forties with active or convalescent COVID-19. This chain is built from TRBV6-6 and TRBJ1-3, with TRBD1 perhaps the D gene, on 5 matching bases. Sequencing input: peripheral blood. The nucleotide sequence is given as TGTGCCAGCAGTTACGGGTCCAGGGATGGAGGAAACACCATATATTTT. This translates into CASSYGSRDGGNTIYF.